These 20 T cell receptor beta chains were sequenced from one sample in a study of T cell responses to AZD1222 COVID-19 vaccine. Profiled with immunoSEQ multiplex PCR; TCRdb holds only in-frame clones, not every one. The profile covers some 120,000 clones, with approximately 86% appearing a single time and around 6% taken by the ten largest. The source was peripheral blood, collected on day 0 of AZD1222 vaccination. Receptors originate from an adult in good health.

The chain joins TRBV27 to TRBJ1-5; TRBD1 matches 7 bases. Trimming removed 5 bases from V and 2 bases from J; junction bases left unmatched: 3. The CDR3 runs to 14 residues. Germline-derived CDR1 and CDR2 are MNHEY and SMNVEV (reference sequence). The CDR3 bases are TGTGCCAGCAGTCACGGGACAGGCAATCAGCCCCAGCATTTT. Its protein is CASSHGTGNQPQHF.

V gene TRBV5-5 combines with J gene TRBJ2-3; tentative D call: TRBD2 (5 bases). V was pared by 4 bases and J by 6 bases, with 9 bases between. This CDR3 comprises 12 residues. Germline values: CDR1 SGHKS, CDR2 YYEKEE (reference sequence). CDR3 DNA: TGTGCCAGCAGCACCCGAGGGGATACGCAGTATTTT. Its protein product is CASSTRGDTQYF. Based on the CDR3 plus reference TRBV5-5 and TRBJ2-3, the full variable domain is DAGVTQSPTHLIKTRGQQVTLRCSPISGHKSVSWYQQVLGQGPQFIFQYYEKEERGRGNFPDRFSARQFPNYSSELNVNALLLGDSALYLCASSTRGDTQYFGPGTRLTVL.

DNA of the CDR3: TGTGCCAGCAGTGAAGACGCAGGGGGCGCGGGGGAGCAGTACTTC. Its translation is CASSEDAGGAGEQYF. V is TRBV6-1 and J is TRBJ2-7, with 8 bases aligning to TRBD1. Germline assignment: CDR1 MNHNS and CDR2 SASEGT. The CDR3 has 15 amino acids. V was clipped by 1 base and J by 7 bases; unmatched bases: 9.

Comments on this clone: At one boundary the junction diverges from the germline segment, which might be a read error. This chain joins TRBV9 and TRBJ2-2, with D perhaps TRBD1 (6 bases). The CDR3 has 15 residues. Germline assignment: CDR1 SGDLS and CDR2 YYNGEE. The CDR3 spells CASSSGQTNSGELFF. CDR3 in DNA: TGTGCCAGCAGCTCTGGACAGACGAACAGCGGGGAGCTGTTTTTT.

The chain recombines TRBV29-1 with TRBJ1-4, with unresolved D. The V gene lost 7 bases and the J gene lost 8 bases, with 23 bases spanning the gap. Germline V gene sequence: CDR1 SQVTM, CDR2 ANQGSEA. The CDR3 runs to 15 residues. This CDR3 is CSALEWSSFGEKLFF. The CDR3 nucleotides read TGCAGCGCCCTTGAATGGAGTTCGTTCGGGGAAAAACTGTTTTTT.

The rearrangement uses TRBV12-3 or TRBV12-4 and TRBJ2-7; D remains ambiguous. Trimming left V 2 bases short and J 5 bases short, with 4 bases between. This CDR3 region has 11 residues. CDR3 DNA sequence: TGTGCCAGCAGTTTAAACCACGAGCAGTACTTC. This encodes CASSLNHEQYF.

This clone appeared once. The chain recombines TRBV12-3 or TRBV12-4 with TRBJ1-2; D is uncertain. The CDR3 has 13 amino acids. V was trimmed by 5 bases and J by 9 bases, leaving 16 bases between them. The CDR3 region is CASSIPGFLRYTF. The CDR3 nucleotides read TGTGCCAGCAGTATCCCGGGGTTTTTACGCTACACCTTC.

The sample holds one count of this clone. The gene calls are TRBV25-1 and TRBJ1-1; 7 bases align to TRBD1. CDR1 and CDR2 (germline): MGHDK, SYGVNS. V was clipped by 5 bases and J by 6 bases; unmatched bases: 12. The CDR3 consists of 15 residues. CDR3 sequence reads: CASSPIDRDDAEAFF. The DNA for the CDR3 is TGTGCCAGCAGTCCAATCGACAGGGATGACGCTGAAGCTTTCTTT.

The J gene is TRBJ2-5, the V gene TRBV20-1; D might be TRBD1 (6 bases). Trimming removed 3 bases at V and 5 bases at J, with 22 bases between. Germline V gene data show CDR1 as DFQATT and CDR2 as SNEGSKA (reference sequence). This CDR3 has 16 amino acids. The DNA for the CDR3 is TGCAGTGCTAGTTGGTCAGGGGCTAAAATAGGGGAGACCCAGTACTTC. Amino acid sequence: CSASWSGAKIGETQYF.

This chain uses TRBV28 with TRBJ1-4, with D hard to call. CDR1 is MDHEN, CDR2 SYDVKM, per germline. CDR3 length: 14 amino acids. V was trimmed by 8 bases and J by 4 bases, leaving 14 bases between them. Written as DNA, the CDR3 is TGTGCCAGCCAACCAGCAACTATTAATGAAAAACTGTTTTTT. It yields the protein CASQPATINEKLFF.

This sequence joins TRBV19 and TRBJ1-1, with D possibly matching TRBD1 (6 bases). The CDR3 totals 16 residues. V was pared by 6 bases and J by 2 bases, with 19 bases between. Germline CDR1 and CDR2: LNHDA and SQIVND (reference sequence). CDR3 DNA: TGTGCCAGTAGCCCTCGCGGGGGCCGCATTAACACTGAAGCTTTCTTT. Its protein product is CASSPRGGRINTEAFF.

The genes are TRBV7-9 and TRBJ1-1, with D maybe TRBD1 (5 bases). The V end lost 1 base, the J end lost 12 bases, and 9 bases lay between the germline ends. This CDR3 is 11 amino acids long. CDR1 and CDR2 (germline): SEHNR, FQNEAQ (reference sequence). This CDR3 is CASSLGRAPFF. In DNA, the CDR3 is TGTGCCAGCAGCTTAGGCAGGGCCCCTTTCTTT.

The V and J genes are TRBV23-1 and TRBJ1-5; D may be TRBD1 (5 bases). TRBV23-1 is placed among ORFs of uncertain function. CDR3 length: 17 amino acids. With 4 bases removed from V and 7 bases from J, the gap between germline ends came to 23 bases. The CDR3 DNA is TGCGCCAGCAGTCCCCCCGCCCCGCAGGGCTTACGACAGCCCCAGCATTTT. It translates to CASSPPAPQGLRQPQHF.

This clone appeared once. The CDR3 DNA sequence: TGTGCCAGCAGCTTAGAGTCCAAAAACATTCAGTACTTC. Amino acid sequence: CASSLESKNIQYF. The chain has TRBV7-2 and TRBJ2-4; D is uncertain. Germline V gene lookup returns CDR1 SGHTA and CDR2 FQGNSA. V lost 1 base and J 2 bases, leaving 3 bases between the germline ends. The CDR3 is 13 residues long.

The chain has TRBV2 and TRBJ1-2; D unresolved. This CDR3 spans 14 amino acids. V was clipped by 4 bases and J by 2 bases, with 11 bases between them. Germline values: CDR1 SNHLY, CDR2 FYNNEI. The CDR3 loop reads CASSATGLNYGYTF. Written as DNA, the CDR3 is TGTGCCAGCAGTGCCACGGGTTTAAACTATGGCTACACCTTC.

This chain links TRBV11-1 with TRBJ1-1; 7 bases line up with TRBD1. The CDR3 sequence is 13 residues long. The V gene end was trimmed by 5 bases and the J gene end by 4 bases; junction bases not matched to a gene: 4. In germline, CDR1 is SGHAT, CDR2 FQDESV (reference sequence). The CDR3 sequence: CASSRDRVTEAFF. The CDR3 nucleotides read TGTGCCAGCAGCCGAGACAGGGTCACTGAAGCTTTCTTT.

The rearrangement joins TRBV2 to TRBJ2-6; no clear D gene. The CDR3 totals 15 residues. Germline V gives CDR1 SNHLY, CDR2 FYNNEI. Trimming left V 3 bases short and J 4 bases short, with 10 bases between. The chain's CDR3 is CASSDRGTGANVLTF. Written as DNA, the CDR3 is TGTGCCAGCAGTGATAGAGGAACCGGGGCCAACGTCCTGACTTTC.

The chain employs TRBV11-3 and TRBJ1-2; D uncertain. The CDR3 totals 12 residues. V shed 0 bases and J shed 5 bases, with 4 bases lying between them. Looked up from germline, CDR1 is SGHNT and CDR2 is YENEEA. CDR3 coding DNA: TGTGCCAGCAGCTTAGATCGTTATGGCTACACCTTC. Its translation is CASSLDRYGYTF.

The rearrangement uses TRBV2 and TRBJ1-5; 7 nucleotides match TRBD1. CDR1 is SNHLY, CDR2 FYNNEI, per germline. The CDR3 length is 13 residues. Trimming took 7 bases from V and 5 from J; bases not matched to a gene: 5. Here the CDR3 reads CASIDREDQPQHF. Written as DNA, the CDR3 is TGTGCCAGCATAGACAGGGAGGATCAGCCCCAGCATTTT. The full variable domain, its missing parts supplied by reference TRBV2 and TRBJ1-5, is EPEVTQTPSHQVTQMGQEVILRCVPISNHLYFYWYRQILGQKVEFLVSFYNNEISEKSEIFDDQFSVERPDGSNFTLKIRSTKLEDSAMYFCASIDREDQPQHFGDGTRLSIL.

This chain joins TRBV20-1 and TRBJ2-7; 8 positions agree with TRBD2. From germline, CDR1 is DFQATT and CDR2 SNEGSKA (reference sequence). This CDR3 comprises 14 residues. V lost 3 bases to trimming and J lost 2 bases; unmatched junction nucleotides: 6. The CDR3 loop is CSASPGAGAYEQYF. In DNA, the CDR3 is TGCAGTGCTAGTCCCGGAGCGGGGGCCTACGAGCAGTACTTC.